This T cell receptor (beta chain) emerged from a study of blood T cells in healthy people across ages (dated by TCRdb to about 2015). With respect to the entire study: In model experiments, roughly one uniquely barcoded TCR beta cDNA molecule per two T cells was captured by template switching. Using the same blood draw, the study looked at two additional independent replicas of 1 million unique cDNA reads for two donors, one aged 18 to 29 and the other aged 80 or older. To avoid experimental bias, donors of different ages were randomly spread across the sequencing lanes. Using deep sequencing normalized with unique cDNA molecular identifiers, the study measured how TCR beta repertoire diversity changes with age. Donors were grouped into four age groups: young (average roughly 16 years), middle-aged (roughly 40), aged (about 60) and long-lived (roughly 80). What the work shows at the level of the full study, not this receptor alone: Observed TCR beta diversity per million T cells fell roughly linearly with age, and a significant reduction was already apparent by age about 38. The percentage of naive T cells measured by flow cytometry correlated strongly with observed TCR beta diversity. Compared with the aged group, more naive CD4+ T cells, fewer expanded clones and increased TCR diversity were shown by the long-lived group, suggesting age selection. Estimates of total diversity based on one million sequenced T cells were considered lower bounds and underestimates. Conclusive comparison of naive and antigen-experienced compartments was prevented by the profiling of bulk unsorted PBMCs. Donor CMV infection status was unknown, potentially confounding age-related changes in expanded clonotypes.

Concerning this clonotype itself: This clone's antigen is unknown. No qualities accompany the bases; no much larger clone lies one base away.

The CDR3 numbers 15 residues from cysteine through phenylalanine. Only the CDR3 region is kept as DNA, spanning 45 bases read in frame from base 1. From a lookup of the germline V gene, CDR1 and CDR2 are SGDLS and YYNGEE. From V the trimming removes 4 bases and from J it removes 4 bases, while the gene matches leave 4 bases of the junction unaccounted for. Library preparation was by 5' RACE. The sample was run on an Illumina HiSeq 2500. A second PCR of roughly 7 to 11 cycles was performed with a sample-barcoded 5' primer and a J-beta primer mix. A unique molecular identifier was introduced onto each TCR beta cDNA molecule by a template-switch 5' adaptor carrying 12 random nucleotides. Each sample yielded at least 2.5 million CDR3-containing paired-end reads. First-strand cDNA was synthesized from all RNA with the Mint cDNA synthesis kit, primed by a TRBC-specific oligonucleotide. All cDNA was treated with uracil-DNA glycosylase and then went through a first 18-cycle PCR with the universal primers M1SS and BC2_uni_R. On the study's bioinformatics: For normalization, 1 million high-quality reads were randomly selected from each sample, with every read carrying a distinct molecular identifier. Reads with shared molecular identifiers were discarded instead of being binned into consensus sequences. MiTCR, with a Q25 quality threshold and the strictest error-elimination algorithm, was used for CDR3 identification, clonotype clustering and error correction. A nonparametric unseen species model with Euler transformation was used to estimate a lower bound on total TCR beta diversity. In-frame beta chains were kept once TCRdb had trimmed the public reads at Q25 with fastp and called clones with MiXCR. Each record represents a unique CDR3 protein, reported with the most common genes and DNA among its rows. TCRdb's processing, not the authors' own work, is the source of the V and J calls. The sample contains about 1,600,000 distinct CDR3 sequences, approximately 40% of them found a single time. Roughly 8.2% of the sample comes from the top ten.

The donors were some 39 Caucasian individuals from Russia, aged roughly 6 to 100 years, who were systemically healthy. Each donor gave 8 to 10 milliliters of peripheral blood, drawn into EDTA-treated Vacutainer tubes. Ficoll-Paque density-gradient centrifugation was used to isolate PBMCs, with at least 6 million per sample. Trizol reagent was used to extract total RNA from the PBMCs, yielding at least 5 micrograms per sample. For every donor, an aliquot of PBMCs went through flow cytometry to measure the percentages of naive CD45RAhigh/CD27high T cells. The sequence was obtained from a woman aged 18-30 years in good health. The rearrangement joined TRBV9 to TRBJ2-1, and 11 junctional nucleotides match TRBD2. Specimen: blood. The nucleotides are TGTGCCAGCAGCATTCGACTAGCGGGGTACAATGAGCAGTTCTTC. The translation is CASSIRLAGYNEQFF.